A single sample is the source of the 28 T cell receptor beta chains below, sequenced in a study of blood T cells in healthy people across ages. With a J-beta primer mix and a sample-barcoded 5' primer, a second PCR ran about 7 to 11 cycles. Each CDR3 protein is one row after TCRdb ran MiXCR on the 5' RACE reads. The sample carries hundreds of thousands of distinct CDR3 sequences, approximately 40% recorded once. The specimen was blood. These receptors came from a man older than 75 in good health.

The chain carries TRBV12-3 or TRBV12-4 and TRBJ2-2; possible D gene TRBD2, 5 bases. V lost 5 bases, J lost 7 bases, and 23 bases lay in between. The CDR3 is 17 residues long. This CDR3 is CASSTRAVEVRGGELFF. DNA of the CDR3: TGTGCCAGCAGTACTCGGGCGGTAGAGGTTCGGGGCGGGGAGCTGTTTTTT.

This clonotype showed up just a few times. This chain joins TRBV6-2 or TRBV6-3 and TRBJ2-7; D remains ambiguous. Trimming took 4 bases from V and 6 from J, leaving 16 bases between them. The CDR3 spans 14 residues. Germline values: CDR1 MNHEY, CDR2 SVGEGT. The CDR3 sequence: CASSFRRAETEQYF. The CDR3 DNA reads TGTGCCAGCAGTTTTCGACGCGCGGAAACCGAGCAGTACTTC.

The chain uses TRBV6-2 or TRBV6-3 and TRBJ1-6; possible D gene TRBD1, 6 bases. The V gene's germline CDR1 is MNHEY and CDR2 SVGEGT. The CDR3 consists of 15 residues. With 7 bases removed from V and 10 bases from J, the gap between germline ends came to 20 bases. CDR3 in DNA: TGTGCCAGCAACACTTCGGGACAACGTCGCTCACCCCTCCACTTT. Translating gives CASNTSGQRRSPLHF.

This clonotype was counted between two and nine times. The genes are TRBV30 and TRBJ1-5; a weak D match, TRBD1 (6 bases). Germline V gene data show CDR1 as GTSNPN and CDR2 as SVGIG (reference sequence). The V end was cut by 0 bases, the J end by 7 bases, with 10 bases between. The CDR3 has 13 residues. CDR3 nucleotide sequence: TGTGCCTGGAGTGTACAGGGTTCGCAGCCCCAGCATTTT. Its protein product is CAWSVQGSQPQHF.

The chain uses TRBV3-1 and TRBJ2-1, with 11 bases that match TRBD2. Germline CDR1 reads LGHDT; CDR2 reads YNNKEL (reference sequence). The CDR3 has 15 amino acids. With 1 base clipped from V and 8 bases from J, the junction kept 4 bases outside the gene matches. Written as DNA, the CDR3 is TGTGCCAGCAGCCAAGGCCCTAGCGGGGGGTATGAGCAGTTCTTC. It is translated as CASSQGPSGGYEQFF.

This clonotype was counted a few times. The genes are TRBV6-5 and TRBJ2-3; the match to TRBD2 covers 9 bases. J lost 0 bases, V lost 3 bases, and 4 bases had no gene match. Germline V CDR1 and CDR2: MNHEY, SVGAGI. This CDR3 has 16 amino acids. The CDR3, as DNA: TGTGCCAGCAGTTATAGCGGGAGCACTAGCACAGATACGCAGTATTTT. It yields the protein CASSYSGSTSTDTQYF.

This clonotype was seen a handful of times. The gene calls are TRBV5-8 and TRBJ2-7; D may be TRBD1 (6 bases). V was cut by 6 bases and J by 3 bases, with 16 bases left in between. Germline V gene sequence: CDR1 SGHTS, CDR2 YDEGEE. The CDR3 runs to 14 residues. DNA for the CDR3: TGTGCCAGCACCAACGGCCAACAGGGCTACGAGCAGTACTTC. This codes for CASTNGQQGYEQYF.

The V call is TRBV20-1, the J call TRBJ1-4, with D possibly being TRBD1 (6 bases). The CDR3 is 15 residues long. CDR1 is DFQATT and CDR2 is SNEGSKA in the germline V gene (reference sequence). V lost 0 bases and J 5 bases, leaving 13 bases between the germline ends. Here the CDR3 DNA reads TGCAGTGCTAGAGAAGCCGGGCAGGGGAATGAAAAACTGTTTTTT. It specifies CSAREAGQGNEKLFF.

This clonotype was seen only a few times. This sequence joins TRBV6-2 or TRBV6-3 and TRBJ2-7; 7 bases align to TRBD1. CDR1 and CDR2 from the germline V gene are MNHEY and SVGEGT. The CDR3 loop spans 13 amino acids. The J segment lost 6 bases and the V segment lost 6 bases, leaving 8 bases of the junction unmatched. CDR3 DNA: TGTGCCAGCAGGCCTACAGGGGTAGGCGAGCAGTACTTC. Translated: CASRPTGVGEQYF.

The J gene is TRBJ2-3, the V gene TRBV12-3 or TRBV12-4, with 8 bases lining up with TRBD1. The CDR3 extends over 21 amino acids. Losses at the gene ends were 6 bases for V and 0 bases for J; bases not matched to a gene: 23. The CDR3 reads CASRAARQGFWTPTSTDTQYF. DNA of the CDR3: TGTGCCAGCAGGGCGGCGAGACAGGGGTTTTGGACCCCAACTAGCACAGATACGCAGTATTTT.

This clonotype was observed a handful of times. This chain uses TRBV20-1 with TRBJ1-4; the match to TRBD1 covers 9 bases. The CDR3 is made up of 13 amino acids. Germline CDR1 and CDR2: DFQATT and SNEGSKA (reference sequence). V shed 6 bases and J 8 bases; nucleotides not matched to a gene: 7. The CDR3 coding sequence is TGCAGTGCCACGGTCGGGACAGGGGAAAAACTGTTTTTT. It codes for CSATVGTGEKLFF.

The gene calls are TRBV27 and TRBJ2-7; the D gene is possibly TRBD2 (6 bases). The germline CDR1 and CDR2 sequences are MNHEY and SMNVEV (reference sequence). The CDR3 extends over 16 amino acids. Trimming cost V 6 bases and J 3 bases, with 21 bases left between them. The CDR3 sequence: CASSAFAGQLVYEQYF. CDR3 in DNA: TGTGCCAGCAGCGCTTTTGCGGGGCAGTTAGTCTACGAGCAGTACTTC.

The table lists this clonotype with many counts. J is TRBJ2-1 and V is TRBV4-2; D unclear. This CDR3 spans 13 amino acids. Trimming stripped 0 bases from V and 12 bases from J, with 12 bases between. CDR1 and CDR2 (germline): LGHNA, YNFKEQ. The CDR3 spells CASSQDLRQWQFF. Here the CDR3 DNA reads TGTGCCAGCAGCCAAGATCTGAGGCAGTGGCAGTTCTTC.

The chain has TRBV28 and TRBJ1-5, with TRBD1 as a possible D gene (5 bases). CDR3 length equals 16 residues. Germline lookup yields CDR1 MDHEN and CDR2 SYDVKM. V gave up 2 bases and J gave up 6 bases, with 17 bases separating them. The CDR3 DNA follows: TGTGCCAGCAGTTTAGGAGGGCAGGGACCCACTCAGCCCCAGCATTTT. Protein sequence: CASSLGGQGPTQPQHF.

This clonotype was counted a few times. One end of the junction is discordant with germline, which a read error may explain. The CDR3: CSAGADNSPLHF. The CDR3 DNA sequence: TGCAGTGCCGGGGCAGATAACTCACCCCTCCACTTT. The rearrangement uses TRBV20-1 and TRBJ1-6, with D possibly matching TRBD1 (5 bases). The germline V gene encodes CDR1 DFQATT and CDR2 SNEGSKA (reference sequence). The CDR3 totals 12 residues.

V gene TRBV12-3 or TRBV12-4 combines with J gene TRBJ2-3; maybe TRBD1 (6 bases). Deletions cut 5 bases from V and 7 bases from J, with 10 bases between. The CDR3 is 12 amino acids. The CDR3 DNA reads as TGTGCCAGCAGTACTACAGGGAATACGCAGTATTTT. It encodes CASSTTGNTQYF.

The J gene is TRBJ2-5, the V gene TRBV18; possibly TRBD2 for D (5 bases). The closer fit of TRBJ2-7 to the DNA end suggests the J call may be wrong. CDR1 KGHSH and CDR2 LQKENI come from the germline V gene. The CDR3 consists of 15 residues. The chain's CDR3 is CASSPWAGDYYEQYF. The CDR3 DNA is TGTGCCAGCTCACCGTGGGCGGGCGACTACTACGAGCAGTACTTC.

In this sample, this clonotype turned up a few times. V and J are TRBV20-1 and TRBJ2-1, with TRBD2 matching over 15 bases. CDR1 and CDR2 (germline): DFQATT, SNEGSKA (reference sequence). The trim removed 1 base at V and 0 bases at J, leaving 4 bases unmatched. The CDR3 extends over 18 amino acids. The CDR3 spells CSARVGLAGGSSYNEQFF. CDR3 nucleotide sequence: TGCAGTGCTAGAGTGGGACTAGCGGGAGGTAGCTCCTACAATGAGCAGTTCTTC.

This clonotype appeared a few times. The V gene is TRBV28, the J gene TRBJ2-7; the D call may be TRBD1 or TRBD2 (5 bases each). Germline V gene data show CDR1 as MDHEN and CDR2 as SYDVKM. The CDR3 runs to 13 residues. Trimming took 11 bases from V and 1 from J, leaving 15 bases between them. The CDR3 protein is CAGSGTRSYEQYF. Here the CDR3 DNA reads TGTGCCGGTTCCGGGACGAGGTCCTACGAGCAGTACTTC. Using reference TRBV28 and TRBJ2-7 for the parts outside the CDR3, the full variable domain is DVKVTQSSRYLVKRTGEKVFLECVQDMDHENMFWYRQDPGLGLRLIYFSYDVKMKEKGDIPEGYSVSREKKERFSLILESASTNQTSMYLCAGSGTRSYEQYFGPGTRLTVT.

This clonotype was seen more than once but under ten times. This sequence joins TRBV4-2 and TRBJ2-7; a possible D gene is TRBD2 (7 bases). Germline CDR1 is LGHNA and CDR2 is YNFKEQ. Trimming took 8 bases from V and 3 from J, leaving 17 bases between them. This CDR3 contains 14 residues. This CDR3 reads CASQKGGGDYEQYF. The DNA of the CDR3 is TGTGCCAGCCAAAAGGGAGGGGGGGACTACGAGCAGTACTTC.

The V and J genes are TRBV20-1 and TRBJ2-7; the D is unclear. Germline assignment: CDR1 DFQATT and CDR2 SNEGSKA (reference sequence). The length of the CDR3 is 12 residues. Trimming took 6 bases from V and 1 from J, leaving 10 bases between them. The CDR3 region is CSATRNSYEQYF. DNA of the CDR3: TGCAGTGCCACCAGGAATTCCTACGAGCAGTACTTC.

There are a few counts of this clonotype. This rearrangement joins TRBV4-1 to TRBJ1-6, with D uncertain. Germline V gives CDR1 MGHRA, CDR2 YSYEKL. The CDR3 extends over 15 amino acids. V shed 0 bases and J shed 9 bases, with 12 bases lying between them. The CDR3 DNA reads TGCGCCAGCAGCCAAGAGTCGTCCATTTCTTCACCCCTCCACTTT. Its translation: CASSQESSISSPLHF.

The chain combines TRBV27 with TRBJ1-2; D remains unclear. Trimming took off 2 bases at V and 8 bases at J, with 15 bases between the two ends. CDR3 length: 14 residues. The germline V gene has CDR1 MNHEY and CDR2 SMNVEV (reference sequence). The CDR3 spells CASSLNPTIKGYTF. The CDR3 nucleotides are TGTGCCAGCAGTTTAAACCCGACTATCAAGGGCTACACCTTC.

This clonotype was counted a few times. CDR3 amino acids: CASSQDPRGLNEKLFF. The CDR3 coding sequence is TGTGCCAGCAGCCAAGATCCCAGGGGGCTTAATGAAAAACTGTTTTTT. This chain joins TRBV4-2 and TRBJ1-4; TRBD1 agrees at 8 bases. With V trimmed by 0 bases and J by 4 bases, 4 bases remained unmatched. This CDR3 region has 16 residues. Germline V gene sequence: CDR1 LGHNA, CDR2 YNFKEQ.

This clonotype was observed once. The chain is built from TRBV28 and TRBJ2-4; 10 bases are shared with TRBD1. The DNA end is a closer match to TRBJ2-7, so the J assignment may be wrong. This CDR3 has 15 residues. Germline CDR1 MDHEN, CDR2 SYDVKM. The CDR3 nucleotides are TGTGCCAGCAGCGAAAGGTGGGGACAGGGGAACGAGCAGTACTTC. Encoded protein: CASSERWGQGNEQYF.

The CDR3 DNA sequence: TGCGCCAGCAGCGCCTCACAGGGATCCGGGGAGCTGTTTTTT. Translation: CASSASQGSGELFF. The chain has TRBV5-1 and TRBJ2-2; maybe TRBD1 (6 bases). There are 14 residues in the CDR3. Trimming removed 4 bases from V and 6 bases from J, with 13 bases in between. Germline values: CDR1 SGHRS, CDR2 YFSETQ.

This clonotype was counted a few times. V usage is TRBV6-1 and J usage is TRBJ2-1; D uncertain. This CDR3 region has 12 residues. Trimming removed 5 bases at V and 5 bases at J, with 7 bases between. Germline assignment: CDR1 MNHNS and CDR2 SASEGT. CDR3 sequence (DNA): TGTGCCAGCAGTTGGGGTGACAATGAGCAGTTCTTC. It specifies CASSWGDNEQFF.

The V gene is TRBV20-1, the J gene TRBJ2-2; possibly TRBD2 for D (5 bases). V lost 6 bases and J 5 bases, leaving 19 bases between the germline ends. This CDR3 comprises 15 residues. Germline loops: CDR1 DFQATT, CDR2 SNEGSKA (reference sequence). The CDR3, as DNA: TGCAGTGCCCAGGAGGCCAAAAAATTGACCGGGGAGCTGTTTTTT. Protein sequence: CSAQEAKKLTGELFF.